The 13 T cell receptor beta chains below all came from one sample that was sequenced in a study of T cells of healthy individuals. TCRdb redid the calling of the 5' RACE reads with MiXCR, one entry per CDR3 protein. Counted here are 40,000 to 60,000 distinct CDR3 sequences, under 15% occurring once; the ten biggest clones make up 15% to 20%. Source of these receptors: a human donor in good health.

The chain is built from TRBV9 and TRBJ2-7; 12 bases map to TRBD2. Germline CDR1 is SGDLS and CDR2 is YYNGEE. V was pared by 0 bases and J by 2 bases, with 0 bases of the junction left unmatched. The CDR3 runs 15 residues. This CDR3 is CASSVGLAGAYEQYF. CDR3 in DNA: TGTGCCAGCAGCGTAGGACTAGCGGGGGCCTACGAGCAGTACTTC.

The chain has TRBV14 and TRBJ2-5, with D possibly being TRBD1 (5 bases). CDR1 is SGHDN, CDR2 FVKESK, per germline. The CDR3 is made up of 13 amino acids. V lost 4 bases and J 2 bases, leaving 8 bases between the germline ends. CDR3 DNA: TGTGCCAGCAGCCCCAGGGTTCAAGAGACCCAGTACTTC. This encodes CASSPRVQETQYF.

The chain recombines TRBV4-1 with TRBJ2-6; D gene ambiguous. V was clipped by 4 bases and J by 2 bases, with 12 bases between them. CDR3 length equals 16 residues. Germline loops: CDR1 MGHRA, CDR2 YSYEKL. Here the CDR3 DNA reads TGCGCCAGCAGCCGAACCGGACGGGCTGGGGCCAACGTCCTGACTTTC. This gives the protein CASSRTGRAGANVLTF.

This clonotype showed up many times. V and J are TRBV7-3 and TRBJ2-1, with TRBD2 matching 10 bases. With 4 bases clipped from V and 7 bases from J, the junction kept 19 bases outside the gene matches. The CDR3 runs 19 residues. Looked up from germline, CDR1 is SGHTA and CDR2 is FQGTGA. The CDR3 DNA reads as TGTGCCAGCAGCTCTTACCGTCCGATAAGCGGGGGGGCCGGGAATGAGCAGTTCTTC. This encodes CASSSYRPISGGAGNEQFF.

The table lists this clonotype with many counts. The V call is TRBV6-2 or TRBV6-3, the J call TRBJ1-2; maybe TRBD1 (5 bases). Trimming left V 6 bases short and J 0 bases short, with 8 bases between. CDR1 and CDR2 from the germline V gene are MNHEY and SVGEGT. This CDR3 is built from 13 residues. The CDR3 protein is CASRDTTNYGYTF. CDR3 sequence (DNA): TGTGCCAGCAGGGACACCACTAACTATGGCTACACCTTC.

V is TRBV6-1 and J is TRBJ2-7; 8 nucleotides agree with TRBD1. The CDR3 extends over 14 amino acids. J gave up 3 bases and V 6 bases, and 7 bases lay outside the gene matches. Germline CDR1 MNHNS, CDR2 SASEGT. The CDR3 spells CASSLSRGLYEQYF. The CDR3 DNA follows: TGTGCCAGCAGCCTCAGCAGGGGGCTCTACGAGCAGTACTTC.

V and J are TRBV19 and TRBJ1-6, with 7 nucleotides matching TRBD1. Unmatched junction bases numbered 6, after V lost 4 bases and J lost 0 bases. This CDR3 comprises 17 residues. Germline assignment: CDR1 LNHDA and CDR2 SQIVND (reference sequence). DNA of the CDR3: TGTGCCAGTAGTACTTACAGGGGAAGCTCCTATAATTCACCCCTCCACTTT. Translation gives CASSTYRGSSYNSPLHF. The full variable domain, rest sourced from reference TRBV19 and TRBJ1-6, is DGGITQSPKYLFRKEGQNVTLSCEQNLNHDAMYWYRQDPGQGLRLIYYSQIVNDFQKGDIAEGYSVSREKKESFPLTVTSAQKNPTAFYLCASSTYRGSSYNSPLHFGNGTRLTVT.

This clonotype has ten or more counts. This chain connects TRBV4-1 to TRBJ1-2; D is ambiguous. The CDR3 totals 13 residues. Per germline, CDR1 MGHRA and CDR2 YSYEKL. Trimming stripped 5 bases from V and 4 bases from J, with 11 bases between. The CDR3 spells CASSNTQTYGYTF. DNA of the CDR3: TGCGCCAGCAGCAACACACAGACCTATGGCTACACCTTC.

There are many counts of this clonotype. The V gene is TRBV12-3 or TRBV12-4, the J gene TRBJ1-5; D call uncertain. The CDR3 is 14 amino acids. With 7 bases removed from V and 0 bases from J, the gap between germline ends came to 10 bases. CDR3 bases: TGTGCCAGCAATCTAAGCGGTAGCAATCAGCCCCAGCATTTT. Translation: CASNLSGSNQPQHF.

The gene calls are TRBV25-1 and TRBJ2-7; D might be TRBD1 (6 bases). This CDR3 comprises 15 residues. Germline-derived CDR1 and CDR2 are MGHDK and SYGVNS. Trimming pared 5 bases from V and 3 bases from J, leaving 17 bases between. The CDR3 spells CASSYDGQPSYEQYF. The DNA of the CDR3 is TGTGCCAGCAGTTATGATGGACAGCCCAGCTACGAGCAGTACTTC.

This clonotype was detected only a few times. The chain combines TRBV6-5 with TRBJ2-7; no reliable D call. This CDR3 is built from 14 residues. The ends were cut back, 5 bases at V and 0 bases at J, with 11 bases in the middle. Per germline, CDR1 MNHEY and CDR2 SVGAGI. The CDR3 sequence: CASSLTVNSYEQYF. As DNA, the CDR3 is TGTGCCAGCAGTCTCACCGTTAACTCCTACGAGCAGTACTTC.

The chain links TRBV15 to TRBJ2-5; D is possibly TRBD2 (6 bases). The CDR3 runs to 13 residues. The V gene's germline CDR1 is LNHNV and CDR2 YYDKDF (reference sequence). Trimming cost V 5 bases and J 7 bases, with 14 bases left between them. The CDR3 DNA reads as TGTGCCACCAGCCGCGGGGCGGAAGGGACCCAGTACTTC. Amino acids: CATSRGAEGTQYF. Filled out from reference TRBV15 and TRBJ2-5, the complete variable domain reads DAMVIQNPRYQVTQFGKPVTLSCSQTLNHNVMYWYQQKSSQAPKLLFHYYDKDFNNEADTPDNFQSRRPNTSFCFLDIRSPGLGDTAMYLCATSRGAEGTQYFGPGTRLLVL.

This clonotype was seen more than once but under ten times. The CDR3 reads CANAPGHANEKLFF. CDR3 nucleotides: TGTGCTAATGCTCCGGGACACGCTAATGAAAAACTGTTTTTT. The chain has TRBV12-5 and TRBJ1-4, with D possibly being TRBD1 (6 bases). V gave up 10 bases and J gave up 3 bases, with 15 bases separating them. The length of the CDR3 is 14 residues. In germline, CDR1 is LGHNT, CDR2 FRNRAP.